This T cell receptor beta chain was recorded in a study of identifying expanded T cells in peripheral blood. Study results and caveats: Across healthy donors, higher total template counts meant significantly greater approximately two-week count variance.

This clone is a singleton in its sample. Its specificity is unknown. V shed 5 bases and J 3 bases; nucleotides not matched to a gene: 16. The CDR3 is 18 residues long. Germline V gene lookup returns CDR1 SEHNR and CDR2 FQNEAQ (reference sequence). Clones were read by immunoSEQ multiplex PCR, and TCRdb kept only the in-frame ones, dropping some. The sample holds about 94,000 clones; approximately 86% are singletons and the top ten take 5.5% to 6%. The sequence was obtained from a person aged 18 to 69 in good health. The rearrangement joins TRBV7-9 to TRBJ1-5, with TRBD1 matching 7 bases. Sequenced input: blood. CDR3 coding DNA: TGTGCCAGCAGCCCCCAATCAGCGGGGACAGATATCAATCAGCCCCAGCATTTT. This translates into CASSPQSAGTDINQPQHF.